The entry below describes one T cell receptor (beta chain). Its antigen is as yet unknown. Some clones are missing from TCRdb's copy, which holds only in-frame ones; the method was immunoSEQ multiplex PCR. The sample includes tens of thousands of clones, nearly 85% of them seen just once. The data were obtained in a study of EBV T-cell therapy then PD-1 blockade in nasopharyngeal carcinoma. In germline, CDR1 is SNHLY, CDR2 FYNNEI. V gave up 6 bases and J gave up 8 bases, with 23 bases separating them. The CDR3 contains 16 residues. The treatment was: AdE1-LMPpoly-expanded autologous EBV-specific T-cell therapy followed by anti-PD-1 nivolumab.

The chain combines TRBV2 with TRBJ2-1; a weak D match, TRBD2 (6 bases). The sequence derives from a man in his forties or fifties with nasopharyngeal carcinoma. Specimen: CD8+ T cells from blood, collected at roughly day 61 from a patient whose treatment included autologous EBV-specific T cells and nivolumab. The CDR3 DNA sequence: TGTGCCAGCAGGGGGCGGGGAGTGGAAGCATTGTATGAGCAGTTCTTC. Translating it yields CASRGRGVEALYEQFF.